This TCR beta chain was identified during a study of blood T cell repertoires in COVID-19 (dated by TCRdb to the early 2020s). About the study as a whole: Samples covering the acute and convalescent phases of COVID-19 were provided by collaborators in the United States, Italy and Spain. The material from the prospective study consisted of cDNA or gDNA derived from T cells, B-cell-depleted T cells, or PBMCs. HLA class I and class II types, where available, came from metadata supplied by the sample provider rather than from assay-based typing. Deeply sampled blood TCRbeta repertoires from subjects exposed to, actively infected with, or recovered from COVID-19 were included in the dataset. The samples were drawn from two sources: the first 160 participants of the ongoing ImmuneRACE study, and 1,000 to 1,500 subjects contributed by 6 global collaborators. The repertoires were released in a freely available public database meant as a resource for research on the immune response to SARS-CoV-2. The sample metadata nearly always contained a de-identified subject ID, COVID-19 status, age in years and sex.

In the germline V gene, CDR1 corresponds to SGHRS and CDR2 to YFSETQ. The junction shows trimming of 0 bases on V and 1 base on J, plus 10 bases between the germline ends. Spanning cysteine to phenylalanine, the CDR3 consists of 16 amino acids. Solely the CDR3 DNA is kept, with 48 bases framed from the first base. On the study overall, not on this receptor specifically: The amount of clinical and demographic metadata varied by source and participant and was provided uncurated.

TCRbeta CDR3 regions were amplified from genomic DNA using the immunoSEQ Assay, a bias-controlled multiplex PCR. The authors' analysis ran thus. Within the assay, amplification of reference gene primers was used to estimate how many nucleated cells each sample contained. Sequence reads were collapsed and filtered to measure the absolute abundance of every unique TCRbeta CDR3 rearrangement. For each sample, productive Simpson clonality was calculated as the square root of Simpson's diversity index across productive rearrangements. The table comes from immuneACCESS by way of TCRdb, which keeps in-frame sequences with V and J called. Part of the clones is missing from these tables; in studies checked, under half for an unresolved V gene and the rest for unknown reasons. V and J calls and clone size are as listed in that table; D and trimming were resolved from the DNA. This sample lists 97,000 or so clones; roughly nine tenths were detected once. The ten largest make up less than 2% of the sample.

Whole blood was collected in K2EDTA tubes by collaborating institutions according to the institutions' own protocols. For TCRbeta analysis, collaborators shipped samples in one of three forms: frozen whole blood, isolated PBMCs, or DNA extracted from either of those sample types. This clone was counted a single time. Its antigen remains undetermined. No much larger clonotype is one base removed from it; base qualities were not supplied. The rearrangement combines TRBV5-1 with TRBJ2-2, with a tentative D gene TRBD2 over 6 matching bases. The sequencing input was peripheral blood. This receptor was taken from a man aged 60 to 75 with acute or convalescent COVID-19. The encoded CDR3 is CASSLASGVNTGELFF. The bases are TGCGCCAGCAGCTTGGCCTCGGGGGTGAACACCGGGGAGCTGTTTTTT. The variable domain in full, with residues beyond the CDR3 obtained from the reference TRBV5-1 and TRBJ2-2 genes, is KAGVTQTPRYLIKTRGQQVTLSCSPISGHRSVSWYQQTPGQGLQFLFEYFSETQRNKGNFPGRFSGRQFSNSRSEMNVSTLELGDSALYLCASSLASGVNTGELFFGEGSRLTVL.